The text below deals with one TCR beta chain. This entry comes from a study of blood T cell repertoires in COVID-19. In the study overall: COVID-19 samples, acute and convalescent, were from the United States, Italy and Spain. Nucleic acid was either cDNA or gDNA, and it came from T cells, B-cell-depleted T cells, or PBMCs.

As originally analysed: The authors estimated nucleated cell counts from reference gene primer amplification. Libraries were prepared by immunoSEQ multiplex PCR; TCRdb keeps only in-frame clonotypes and omits some of them. For V, J and clone size, that table is used; D and trimming come from the DNA. The sample shows about 100,000 clones, 70% to 90% of them seen only once. There are 16 residues in the CDR3. Germline loops: CDR1 WSHSY, CDR2 SAAADI. Trimming took off 5 bases at V and 1 base at J, with 16 bases between the two ends. This sequence originates from a human donor in a cohort sampled during active COVID-19. The sample taken for sequencing was peripheral blood. The chain has TRBV10-2 and TRBJ2-3, with D possibly being TRBD2 (6 bases). The CDR3 DNA is TGCGCCAGCAGTACAAGACTAGGTTGGCGCACAGATACGCAGTATTTT. It yields the protein CASSTRLGWRTDTQYF.